This TCR beta chain was recovered during a study of blood T cell repertoires in COVID-19. Study-wide background: Spain, Italy and the United States supplied samples that represented acute and convalescent COVID-19. PBMCs, B-cell-depleted T cells, or T cells were the source of the cDNA or gDNA that made up the material.

CDR1 and CDR2 (germline): ENHRY, SYGVKD. The ends lost 10 bases at V and 11 bases at J; junction bases unmatched: 18. The CDR3 loop spans 14 amino acids. Original methodology: Scientists estimated how many nucleated cells there were by amplifying reference gene primers. The method was immunoSEQ multiplex PCR; TCRdb's version includes in-frame clones alone and lacks a portion of them. Clone size and the V and J calls come from that table; the DNA yielded D and trimming. The sample shows about 130,000 clones, approximately 80% of them seen only once. Sequenced input: peripheral blood. This rearrangement joins TRBV10-3 to TRBJ1-1, with TRBD1 identical over 8 bases. The TCR sequence derives from a man aged 40-55 years with active or convalescent COVID-19. CDR3 region: CASSQGASVTGAFF. As DNA, the CDR3 is TGTGCCAGTTCCCAGGGGGCGAGTGTAACAGGGGCTTTCTTT.